This entry concerns a single TCR beta chain. Its specificity is unknown. Time point in this sample: blood 4 weeks post-SBRT, at nephrectomy. Described treatment: 15 Gy SBRT to primary tumor, nephrectomy 4 weeks later. The data were taken from a study of radiation and T cells in renal cell carcinoma. Broader study findings: From baseline, blood top tumor clonotypes peaked at 2 weeks post-radiation. Baseline intratumoral clonotype presence is unknown without pretreatment biopsies.

Sequencing was performed with immunoSEQ multiplex PCR; in TCRdb, only in-frame clones are kept and a portion is missing. The sample holds around 140,000 clones, roughly 90% seen once. From germline, CDR1 is SGHVS and CDR2 FQNEAQ. V shed 5 bases and J 10 bases; nucleotides not matched to a gene: 14. The length of the CDR3 is 15 residues. The starting material was blood, obtained from a patient whose treatment included radiotherapy and nephrectomy. The sequence came from a woman aged 45-65 years with renal cell carcinoma. The chain is built from TRBV7-8 and TRBJ1-5; 7 bases match TRBD1. The chain's CDR3 is CASSGDWGQRVPQHF. The DNA for the CDR3 is TGTGCCAGCAGCGGCGACTGGGGACAGAGAGTACCCCAGCATTTT.